The present T cell receptor (beta chain) was sequenced within a study of blood T cells in healthy people across ages. Concerning this clonotype itself: Its antigen remains unidentified.

Germline V CDR1 and CDR2: MNHEY, SVGEGT. Trimming cost V 2 bases and J 8 bases; bases outside gene matches: 4. The CDR3 is made up of 15 amino acids. Study results and limitations: Long-lived donors had more naive CD4+ cells and higher diversity than aged donors.

Primers used in a second PCR of roughly 7 to 12 cycles were a sample-barcoded 5' primer and a J-beta primer mix. With 12 random nucleotides, a template-switch adaptor tagged each individual cDNA molecule. MiXCR, applied by TCRdb to the 5' RACE reads, yields one record per CDR3 protein. The sample includes just over 800,000 distinct CDR3 sequences, under 80% of them seen just once. No fewer than 5.5 micrograms of total RNA were isolated from every sample. J is TRBJ1-6 and V is TRBV6-2 or TRBV6-3; 9 bases fit TRBD1. What was sequenced was blood. This clonotype originated in a man between 25 and 39 years old in good health. The CDR3 DNA reads as TGTGCCAGCAGTTACGGGGACAGGGCGGATTCACCCCTCCACTTT. Encoded protein: CASSYGDRADSPLHF.